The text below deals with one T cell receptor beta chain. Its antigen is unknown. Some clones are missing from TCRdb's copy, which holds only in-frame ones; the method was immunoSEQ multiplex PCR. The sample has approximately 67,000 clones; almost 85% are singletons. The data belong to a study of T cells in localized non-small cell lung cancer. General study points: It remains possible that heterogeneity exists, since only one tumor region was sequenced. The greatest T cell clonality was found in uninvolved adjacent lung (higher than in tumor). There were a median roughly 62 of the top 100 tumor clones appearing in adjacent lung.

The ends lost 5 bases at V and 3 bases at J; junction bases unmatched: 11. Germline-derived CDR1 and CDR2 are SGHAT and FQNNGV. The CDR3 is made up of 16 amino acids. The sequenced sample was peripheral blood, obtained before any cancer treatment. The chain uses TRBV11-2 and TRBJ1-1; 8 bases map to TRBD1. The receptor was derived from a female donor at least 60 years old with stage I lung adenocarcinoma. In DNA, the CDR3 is TGTGCCAGCAGCGCAGCACCCAGGGGGCCCTACACTGAAGCTTTCTTT. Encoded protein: CASSAAPRGPYTEAFF. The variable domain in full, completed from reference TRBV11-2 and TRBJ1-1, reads EAGVAQSPRYKIIEKRQSVAFWCNPISGHATLYWYQQILGQGPKLLIQFQNNGVVDDSQLPKDRFSAERLKGVDSTLKIQPAKLEDSAVYLCASSAAPRGPYTEAFFGQGTRLTVV.